Each of the 5 T cell receptor beta chains below was sequenced from the same sample in a study of cytomegalovirus exposure and HLA in healthy donors (dated by TCRdb to about 2017). Library method: the immunoSEQ multiplex PCR assay. The multiplex PCR relied on a mix of 60 forward primers for TCR Vbeta segments and 13 reverse primers for TCR Jbeta segments. Entries here come from immuneACCESS through TCRdb and include only in-frame sequences with V and J called. Some clones fail to appear in such tables; in the studies checked, an unresolved V gene covers under half of the shortfall, and the cause of the remainder is unknown. The sample has about 72,000 clones on record, roughly four fifths of them singletons. The ten largest make up 1.9% of the sample. Sequencing was performed on PBMCs. Receptor source: a man younger than 35 in good health and CMV-seronegative.

The V gene is TRBV28, the J gene TRBJ2-1; TRBD1 matches 9 bases. The J segment lost 4 bases and the V segment lost 4 bases, leaving 11 bases of the junction unmatched. This CDR3 comprises 17 residues. Germline CDR1 is MDHEN and CDR2 is SYDVKM. The CDR3 loop is CASSSRPGQGQYNEQFF. CDR3 nucleotides: TGTGCCAGCAGTTCACGACCTGGACAGGGGCAATACAATGAGCAGTTCTTC.

This clone was counted only a few times. V is TRBV7-2 and J is TRBJ2-7, with D uncertain. The CDR3 runs 17 residues. V lost 5 bases, J lost 2 bases, and 22 bases lay in between. Germline-derived CDR1 and CDR2 are SGHTA and FQGNSA. The CDR3 region is CASSPPGPRTGAYEQYF. In DNA, the CDR3 is TGTGCCAGCAGCCCCCCGGGTCCGCGAACTGGAGCCTACGAGCAGTACTTC.

This chain joins TRBV11-3 and TRBJ2-7; tentative D call: TRBD2 (6 bases). Trimming left V 4 bases short and J 3 bases short, with 10 bases between. Germline-derived CDR1 and CDR2 are SGHNT and YENEEA. The CDR3 extends over 13 amino acids. CDR3 protein: CASSSRRGYEQYF. CDR3 DNA: TGTGCCAGCAGCTCTCGGCGGGGCTACGAGCAGTACTTC.

The chain joins TRBV2 to TRBJ1-1; 8 bases are shared with TRBD1. Germline V gene sequence: CDR1 SNHLY, CDR2 FYNNEI. Trimming took 6 bases from V and 1 from J; bases not matched to a gene: 4. The CDR3 extends over 14 amino acids. CDR3 sequence (DNA): TGTGCCAGCAGCGCTACAGGGGGGAACACTGAAGCTTTCTTT. It encodes CASSATGGNTEAFF.

The rearrangement uses TRBV4-2 and TRBJ2-2; 12 nucleotides match TRBD2. V lost 4 bases and J lost 2; bases outside the gene matches: 5. The CDR3 spans 17 residues. Germline V lookup: CDR1 LGHNA, CDR2 YNFKEQ. The CDR3 bases are TGTGCCAGCAGCCCGAAGACTAGCGGGGGAAACACCGGGGAGCTGTTTTTT. Its protein is CASSPKTSGGNTGELFF.